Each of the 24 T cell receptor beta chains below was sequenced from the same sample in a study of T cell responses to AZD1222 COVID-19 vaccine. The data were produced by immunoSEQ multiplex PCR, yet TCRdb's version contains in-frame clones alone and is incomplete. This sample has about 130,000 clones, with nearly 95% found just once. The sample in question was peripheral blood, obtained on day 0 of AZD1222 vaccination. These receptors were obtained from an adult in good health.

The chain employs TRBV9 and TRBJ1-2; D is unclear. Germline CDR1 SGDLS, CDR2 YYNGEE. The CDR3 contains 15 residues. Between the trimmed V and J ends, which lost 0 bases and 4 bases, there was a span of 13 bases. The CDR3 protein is CASSVATGEGYGYTF. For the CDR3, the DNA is TGTGCCAGCAGCGTAGCTACCGGGGAGGGCTATGGCTACACCTTC. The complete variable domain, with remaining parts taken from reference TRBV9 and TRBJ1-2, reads DSGVTQTPKHLITATGQRVTLRCSPRSGDLSVYWYQQSLDQGLQFLIQYYNGEERAKGNILERFSAQQFPDLHSELNLSSLELGDSALYFCASSVATGEGYGYTFGSGTRLTVV.

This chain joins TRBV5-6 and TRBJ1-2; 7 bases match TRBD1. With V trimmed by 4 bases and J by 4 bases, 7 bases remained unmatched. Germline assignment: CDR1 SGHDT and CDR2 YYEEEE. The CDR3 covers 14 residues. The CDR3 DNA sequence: TGTGCCAGCAGCCCCGTGACAGGGCCCTATGGCTACACCTTC. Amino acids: CASSPVTGPYGYTF.

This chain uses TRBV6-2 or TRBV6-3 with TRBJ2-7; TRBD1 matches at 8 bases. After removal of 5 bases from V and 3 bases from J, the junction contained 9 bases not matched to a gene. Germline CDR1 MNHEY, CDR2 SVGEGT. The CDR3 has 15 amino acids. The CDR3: CASSPLTGAHYEQYF. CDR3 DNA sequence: TGTGCCAGCAGTCCCCTGACAGGGGCCCACTACGAGCAGTACTTC.

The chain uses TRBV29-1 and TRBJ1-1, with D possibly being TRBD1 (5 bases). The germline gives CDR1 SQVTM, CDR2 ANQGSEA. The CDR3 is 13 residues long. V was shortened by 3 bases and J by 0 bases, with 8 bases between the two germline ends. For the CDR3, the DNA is TGCAGCGTTGATAAAGGGGTGAACACTGAAGCTTTCTTT. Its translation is CSVDKGVNTEAFF. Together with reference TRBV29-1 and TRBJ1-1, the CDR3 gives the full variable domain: SAVISQKPSRDICQRGTSLTIQCQVDSQVTMMFWYRQQPGQSLTLIATANQGSEATYESGFVIDKFPISRPNLTFSTLTVSNMSPEDSSIYLCSVDKGVNTEAFFGQGTRLTVV.

CDR3: CASSQELTGKETQYF. The CDR3 DNA reads TGCGCCAGCAGCCAAGAATTGACAGGGAAGGAGACCCAGTACTTC. This sequence joins TRBV4-1 and TRBJ2-5; 7 nucleotides align to TRBD1. In germline, CDR1 is MGHRA, CDR2 YSYEKL. V was pared by 0 bases and J by 5 bases, with 6 bases of the junction left unmatched. This CDR3 comprises 15 residues.

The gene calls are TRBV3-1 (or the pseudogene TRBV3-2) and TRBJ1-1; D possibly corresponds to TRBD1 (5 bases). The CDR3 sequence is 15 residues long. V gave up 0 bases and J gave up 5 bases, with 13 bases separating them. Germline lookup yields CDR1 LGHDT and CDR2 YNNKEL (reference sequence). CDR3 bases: TGTGCCAGCAGCCAAGATCGTAACAGGAGAACTGAAGCTTTCTTT. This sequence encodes CASSQDRNRRTEAFF.

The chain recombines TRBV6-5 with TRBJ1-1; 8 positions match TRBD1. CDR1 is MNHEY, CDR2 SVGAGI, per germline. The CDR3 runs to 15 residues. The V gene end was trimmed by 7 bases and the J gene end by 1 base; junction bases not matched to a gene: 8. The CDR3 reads CASMLRGTGNTEAFF. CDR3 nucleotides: TGTGCCAGCATGTTACGAGGGACAGGGAACACTGAAGCTTTCTTT.

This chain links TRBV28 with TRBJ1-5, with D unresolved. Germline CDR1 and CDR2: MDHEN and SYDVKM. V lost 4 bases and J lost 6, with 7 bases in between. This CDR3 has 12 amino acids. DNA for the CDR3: TGTGCCAGCAGTTGGGGTGGTCAGCCCCAGCATTTT. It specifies CASSWGGQPQHF.

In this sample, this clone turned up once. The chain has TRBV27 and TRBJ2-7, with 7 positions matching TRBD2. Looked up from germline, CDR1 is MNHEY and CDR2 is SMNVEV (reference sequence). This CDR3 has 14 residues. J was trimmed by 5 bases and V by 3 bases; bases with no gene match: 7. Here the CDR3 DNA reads TGTGCCAGCAGTTTGCGGGGGACTTCCCACGAGCAGTACTTC. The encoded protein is CASSLRGTSHEQYF.

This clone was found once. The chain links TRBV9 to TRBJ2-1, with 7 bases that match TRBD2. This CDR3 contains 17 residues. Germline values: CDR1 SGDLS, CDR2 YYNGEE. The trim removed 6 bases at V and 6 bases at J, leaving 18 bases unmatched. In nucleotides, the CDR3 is TGTGCCAGCACCTCCACCTTCGGACTAGACTCGCCCAATGAGCAGTTCTTC. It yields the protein CASTSTFGLDSPNEQFF.

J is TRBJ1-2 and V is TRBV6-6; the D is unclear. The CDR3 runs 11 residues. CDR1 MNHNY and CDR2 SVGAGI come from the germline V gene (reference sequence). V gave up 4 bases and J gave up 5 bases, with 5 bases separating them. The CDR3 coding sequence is TGTGCCAGCAGTTTGGTATATGGCTACACCTTC. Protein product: CASSLVYGYTF.

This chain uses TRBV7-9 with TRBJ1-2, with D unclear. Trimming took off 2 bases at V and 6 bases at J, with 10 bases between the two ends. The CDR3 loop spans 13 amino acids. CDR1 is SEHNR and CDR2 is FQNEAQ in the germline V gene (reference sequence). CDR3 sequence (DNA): TGTGCCAGCAGCTTAATACCGGCCGATGGCTACACCTTC. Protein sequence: CASSLIPADGYTF.

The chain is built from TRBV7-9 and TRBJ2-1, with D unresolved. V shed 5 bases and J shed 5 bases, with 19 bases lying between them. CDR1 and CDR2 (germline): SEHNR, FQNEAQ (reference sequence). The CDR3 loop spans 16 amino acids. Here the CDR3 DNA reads TGTGCCAGCAGCCCCGGTCCGGTTGACTGGAACAATGAGCAGTTCTTC. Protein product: CASSPGPVDWNNEQFF.

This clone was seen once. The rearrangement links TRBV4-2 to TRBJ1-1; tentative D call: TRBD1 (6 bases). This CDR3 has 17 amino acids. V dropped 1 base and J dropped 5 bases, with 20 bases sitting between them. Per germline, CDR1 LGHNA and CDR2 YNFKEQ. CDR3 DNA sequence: TGTGCCAGCAGCCAAGGGGGCCTAAGGGGGTTAGGAACTGAAGCTTTCTTT. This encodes CASSQGGLRGLGTEAFF.

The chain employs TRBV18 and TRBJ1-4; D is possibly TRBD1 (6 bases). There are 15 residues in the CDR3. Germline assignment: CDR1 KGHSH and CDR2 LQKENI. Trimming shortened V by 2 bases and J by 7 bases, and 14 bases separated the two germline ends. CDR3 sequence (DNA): TGTGCCAGCTCACCAAGACAGGCCACCGGTGAAAAACTGTTTTTT. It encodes CASSPRQATGEKLFF.

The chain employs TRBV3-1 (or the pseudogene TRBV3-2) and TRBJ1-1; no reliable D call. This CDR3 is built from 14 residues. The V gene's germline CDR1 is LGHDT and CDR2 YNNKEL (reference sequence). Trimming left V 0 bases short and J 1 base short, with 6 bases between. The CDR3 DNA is TGTGCCAGCAGCCAAGAATTGGGGAACACTGAAGCTTTCTTT. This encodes CASSQELGNTEAFF.

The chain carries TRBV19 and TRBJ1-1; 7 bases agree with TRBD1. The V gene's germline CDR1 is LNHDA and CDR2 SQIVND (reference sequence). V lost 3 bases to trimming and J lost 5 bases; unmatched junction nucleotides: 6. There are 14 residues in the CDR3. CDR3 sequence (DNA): TGTGCCAGTAGTATCCCGACAGGGACTACTGAAGCTTTCTTT. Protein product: CASSIPTGTTEAFF.

The DNA of the CDR3 is TGCGCCAGCAGTGAGTCGGCGGGGACAGGGACCTACAATGAGCAGTTCTTC. The encoded protein is CASSESAGTGTYNEQFF. The rearrangement links TRBV10-1 to TRBJ2-1; 9 positions match TRBD1. Germline assignment: CDR1 WNHNN and CDR2 SYGVQD (reference sequence). This CDR3 contains 17 residues. The V segment lost 0 bases and the J segment 2 bases; nucleotides outside the gene matches: 5.

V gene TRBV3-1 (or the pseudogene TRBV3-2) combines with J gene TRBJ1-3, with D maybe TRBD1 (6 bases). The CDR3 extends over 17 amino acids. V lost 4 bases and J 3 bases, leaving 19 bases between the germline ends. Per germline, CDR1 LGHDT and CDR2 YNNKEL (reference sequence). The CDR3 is CASSPFMEGTLGNTIYF. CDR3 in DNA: TGTGCCAGCAGCCCCTTTATGGAGGGGACACTTGGAAACACCATATATTTT.

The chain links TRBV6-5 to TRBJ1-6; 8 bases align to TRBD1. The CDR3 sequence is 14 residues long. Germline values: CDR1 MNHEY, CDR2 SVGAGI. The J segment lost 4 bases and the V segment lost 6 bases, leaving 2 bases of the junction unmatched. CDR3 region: CASRTGGYNSPLHF. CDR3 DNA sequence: TGTGCCAGCAGAACAGGGGGGTATAATTCACCCCTCCACTTT.

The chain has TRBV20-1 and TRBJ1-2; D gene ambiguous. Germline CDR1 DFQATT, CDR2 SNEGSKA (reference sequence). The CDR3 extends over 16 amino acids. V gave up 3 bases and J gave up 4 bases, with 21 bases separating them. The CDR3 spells CSASTGPGRLGYGYTF. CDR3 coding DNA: TGCAGTGCTAGTACCGGGCCTGGGCGTTTAGGCTATGGCTACACCTTC.

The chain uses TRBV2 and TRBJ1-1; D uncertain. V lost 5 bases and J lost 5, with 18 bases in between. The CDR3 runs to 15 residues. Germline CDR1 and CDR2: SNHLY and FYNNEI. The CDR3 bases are TGTGCCAGCAGTCCACAGCAGGTTCTGGGGACTGAAGCTTTCTTT. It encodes CASSPQQVLGTEAFF.

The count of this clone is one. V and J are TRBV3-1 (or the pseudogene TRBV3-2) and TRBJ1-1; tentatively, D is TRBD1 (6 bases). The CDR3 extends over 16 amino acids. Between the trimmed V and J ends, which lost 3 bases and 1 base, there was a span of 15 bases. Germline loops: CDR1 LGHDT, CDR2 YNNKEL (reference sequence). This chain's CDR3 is CASSHSLGTKNTEAFF. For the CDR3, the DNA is TGTGCCAGCAGCCATAGCTTAGGGACAAAGAACACTGAAGCTTTCTTT.

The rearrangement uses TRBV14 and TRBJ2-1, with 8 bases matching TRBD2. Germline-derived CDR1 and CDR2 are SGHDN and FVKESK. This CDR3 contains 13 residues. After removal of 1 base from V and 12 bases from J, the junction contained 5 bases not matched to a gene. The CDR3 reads CASSQVGAGGQFF. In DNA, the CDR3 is TGTGCCAGCAGCCAAGTGGGTGCGGGGGGGCAGTTCTTC.